This T cell receptor (beta chain) was captured by sequencing in a study of shared clonotypes between healthy human individuals. TCRdb's copy holds only in-frame clones and misses some; the assay was immunoSEQ multiplex PCR. The sample gives roughly 2 million clones, about 94% of which show up once; roughly 1.1% is in the top ten. The ends were cut back, 3 bases at V and 5 bases at J, with 16 bases in the middle. The CDR3 is 15 amino acids. The germline V gene has CDR1 SGHNT and CDR2 YENEEA. CD45RO negativity and positive selection for CCR7 defined naive CD8 cells, a population that excluded terminally differentiated effector memory CD45RA+ cells.

The chain carries TRBV11-3 and TRBJ2-5; no reliable D call. The sequence was collected from a man aged 18 to 30 in good health. Material for sequencing was naive CD8+ T cells sorted from blood. The CDR3, as DNA: TGTGCCAGCAGCTTCCCCCGGGCCCACGGGGAGACCCAGTACTTC. It yields the protein CASSFPRAHGETQYF.